This passage covers 27 T cell receptor beta chains from one sample sequenced in a study of chemoradiotherapy in HPV16-positive cancers. The data were produced by immunoSEQ multiplex PCR, yet TCRdb's version contains in-frame clones alone and is incomplete. The sample shows some 8,900 clones, over 70% of them seen only once. The material was obtained from a patient who underwent chemoradiotherapy. The receptors come from a human donor with HPV-associated anogenital cancer.

The chain is built from TRBV4-3 and TRBJ1-2, with D maybe TRBD1 (6 bases). In germline, CDR1 is LGHNA, CDR2 YSLEER. V was shortened by 3 bases and J by 7 bases, with 18 bases between the two germline ends. The length of the CDR3 is 15 residues. DNA for the CDR3: TGCGCCAGCAGCCAGGGACAAGAAACCTTCCGTGGCTACACCTTC. Protein sequence: CASSQGQETFRGYTF.

The rearrangement uses TRBV11-2 and TRBJ1-2, with TRBD1 matching 8 bases. The CDR3 sequence is 18 residues long. CDR1 SGHAT and CDR2 FQNNGV come from the germline V gene. J gave up 2 bases and V 5 bases, and 16 bases lay outside the gene matches. CDR3 amino acids: CASSRKRGQGAENYGYTF. The CDR3 nucleotides read TGTGCCAGCAGCCGTAAACGGGGGCAGGGGGCGGAAAACTATGGCTACACCTTC. Full variable domain (missing parts from reference TRBV11-2 and TRBJ1-2): EAGVAQSPRYKIIEKRQSVAFWCNPISGHATLYWYQQILGQGPKLLIQFQNNGVVDDSQLPKDRFSAERLKGVDSTLKIQPAKLEDSAVYLCASSRKRGQGAENYGYTFGSGTRLTVV.

A word on this clone: The same CDR3 also results from other DNA sequences found in this sample. The chain employs TRBV18 and TRBJ1-1; D is uncertain. Germline values: CDR1 KGHSH, CDR2 LQKENI. CDR3 length: 13 residues. The V gene lost 2 bases and the J gene lost 0 bases, with 4 bases spanning the gap. Here the CDR3 DNA reads TGTGCCAGCTCACCAGGGTTGAACACTGAAGCTTTCTTT. Its translation: CASSPGLNTEAFF.

V and J are TRBV6-5 and TRBJ2-1, with 11 positions matching TRBD1. The CDR3 is 16 amino acids. The V gene end was trimmed by 4 bases and the J gene end by 10 bases; junction bases not matched to a gene: 12. Germline CDR1 reads MNHEY; CDR2 reads SVGAGI. The CDR3 loop reads CASSSARTGGQWEQFF. In DNA, the CDR3 is TGTGCCAGCAGTTCCGCTAGGACAGGGGGCCAGTGGGAGCAGTTCTTC.

V usage is TRBV10-3 and J usage is TRBJ2-7; D is unresolved. CDR3 size: 15 residues. The germline V gene encodes CDR1 ENHRY and CDR2 SYGVKD. V was clipped by 0 bases and J by 1 base, with 10 bases between them. The chain's CDR3 is CAISESGHLSYEQYF. In DNA form, the CDR3 reads TGTGCCATCAGTGAGTCCGGGCACCTATCCTACGAGCAGTACTTC.

The chain couples TRBV5-4 to TRBJ2-4; TRBD2 might be the D (5 bases). The germline CDR1 and CDR2 sequences are SGHNT and YYREEE (reference sequence). V shed 1 base and J shed 3 bases, with 8 bases lying between them. This CDR3 is built from 14 residues. For the CDR3, the DNA is TGTGCCAGCAGCTTGATGGGAGACAAAAACATTCAGTACTTC. Its protein product is CASSLMGDKNIQYF.

The V gene is TRBV7-9, the J gene TRBJ1-1; D remains unclear. Trimming removed 3 bases from V and 4 bases from J, with 9 bases in between. CDR3 length equals 13 residues. Germline-derived CDR1 and CDR2 are SEHNR and FQNEAQ (reference sequence). The CDR3 DNA sequence: TGTGCCAGCAGCTTTTCAGGCAGCACTGAAGCTTTCTTT. Translating it yields CASSFSGSTEAFF.

The chain recombines TRBV4-3 with TRBJ1-2, with D unresolved. The CDR3 contains 18 residues. The germline gives CDR1 LGHNA, CDR2 YSLEER. The V end lost 0 bases, the J end lost 7 bases, and 24 bases lay between the germline ends. In nucleotides, the CDR3 is TGCGCCAGCAGCCAAGACGCTTTTGCCGAAGGCCCGGCTCGTGGCTACACCTTC. It codes for CASSQDAFAEGPARGYTF.

In its sample, this clone was seen once. In nucleotides, the CDR3 is TGTGCCAGCAGCTCTCAGGGGCCGGAACTGTTTTTT. Encoded protein: CASSSQGPELFF. This chain uses TRBV7-2 with TRBJ1-4; a possible D gene is TRBD1 (6 bases). V lost 4 bases, J lost 12 bases, and 12 bases lay in between. Germline V CDR1 and CDR2: SGHTA, FQGNSA. This CDR3 is built from 12 residues.

The table lists this clone with a count of one. The junction and the germline gene differ at one end; a read error may be behind it. This chain links TRBV7-7 with TRBJ2-1, with D perhaps matching TRBD1 (6 bases). The CDR3 spans 13 residues. Germline-derived CDR1 and CDR2 are SSHAT and FNYEAQ (reference sequence). The CDR3 reads CASSLDSSNEQFF. In DNA form, the CDR3 reads TGTGCTAGCAGCCTGGACAGTAGCAATGAGCAGTTCTTC. The variable domain in full, with the rest retrieved from reference TRBV7-7 and TRBJ2-1, is GAGVSQSPRYKVTKRGQDVTLRCDPISSHATLYWYQQALGQGPEFLTYFNYEAQPDKSGLPSDRFSAERPEGSISTLTIQRTEQRDSAMYRCASSLDSSNEQFFGPGTRLTVL.

The rearrangement uses TRBV7-2 and TRBJ2-1; D possibly corresponds to TRBD2 (5 bases). Trimming pared 3 bases from V and 8 bases from J, leaving 14 bases between. CDR3 size: 14 residues. The germline gives CDR1 SGHTA, CDR2 FQGNSA. The CDR3 sequence is CASSFGPVRDEQFF. CDR3 nucleotide sequence: TGTGCCAGCAGCTTCGGACCGGTGAGGGATGAGCAGTTCTTC.

The chain links TRBV11-2 to TRBJ2-3; D gene ambiguous. CDR1 SGHAT and CDR2 FQNNGV come from the germline V gene. This CDR3 is 13 amino acids long. V lost 4 bases and J 1 base, leaving 6 bases between the germline ends. In nucleotides, the CDR3 is TGTGCCAGCAGCTCAATCCGCACAGATACGCAGTATTTT. This translates into CASSSIRTDTQYF. Drawing the rest from reference TRBV11-2 and TRBJ2-3, the complete variable domain is EAGVAQSPRYKIIEKRQSVAFWCNPISGHATLYWYQQILGQGPKLLIQFQNNGVVDDSQLPKDRFSAERLKGVDSTLKIQPAKLEDSAVYLCASSSIRTDTQYFGPGTRLTVL.

This clone was observed a few times. The genes are TRBV21-1 and TRBJ2-1. TRBV21-1 is a documented pseudogene. CDR3 size: 10 residues. CDR3 region: CASSEGPGFF. The CDR3 region has the DNA TGTGCCAGCAGCGAGGGACCTGGGTTCTTC.

The chain recombines TRBV10-3 with TRBJ1-1; D is ambiguous. V dropped 10 bases and J dropped 5 bases, with 11 bases sitting between them. The CDR3 runs 11 residues. Germline CDR1 and CDR2: ENHRY and SYGVKD. CDR3 in amino acids: CATMDGTEAFF. The CDR3 DNA is TGTGCCACAATGGACGGGACTGAAGCTTTCTTT.

J is TRBJ2-2 and V is TRBV9; no reliable D call. V was trimmed by 1 base and J by 5 bases, leaving 15 bases between them. CDR1 and CDR2 from the germline V gene are SGDLS and YYNGEE. The CDR3 totals 16 residues. Here the CDR3 reads CASSVPSIFMTGELFF. CDR3 nucleotides: TGTGCCAGCAGCGTACCTTCTATTTTTATGACCGGGGAGCTGTTTTTT.

The V call is TRBV4-2, the J call TRBJ2-5; 11 bases are shared with TRBD2. Germline V gene data show CDR1 as LGHNA and CDR2 as YNFKEQ. Trimming at V came to 1 base and at J to 5 bases, leaving 9 bases not matched to a gene. CDR3 size: 17 residues. CDR3 bases: TGTGCCAGCAGCCAAGTCCCGAATAGCGGGGGGGGTGAGACCCAGTACTTC. Its protein is CASSQVPNSGGGETQYF.

The rearrangement uses TRBV11-3 and TRBJ2-1, with D tentatively TRBD2 (7 bases). Germline assignment: CDR1 SGHNT and CDR2 YENEEA. The V end was cut by 0 bases, the J end by 9 bases, with 18 bases between. The CDR3 covers 16 residues. DNA of the CDR3: TGTGCCAGCAGCTTAGAGGTCGGGGGGCTGGAGGGTGAGCAGTTCTTC. Amino acid sequence: CASSLEVGGLEGEQFF.

Here the CDR3 DNA reads TGTGCCAGCAGCCAGCTTCGGGTGGGGGTTGACCGTGGGGCCAACGTCCTGACTTTC. It codes for CASSQLRVGVDRGANVLTF. The rearrangement joins TRBV14 to TRBJ2-6; D is possibly TRBD1 or TRBD2 (5 bases each). Germline lookup yields CDR1 SGHDN and CDR2 FVKESK. The ends were cut back, 3 bases at V and 3 bases at J, with 21 bases in the middle. The CDR3 extends over 19 amino acids.

The rearrangement links TRBV29-1 to TRBJ2-7, with 9 bases lining up with TRBD1. The CDR3 consists of 15 residues. V dropped 5 bases and J dropped 5; count of bases not matched to a gene: 13. Germline V gives CDR1 SQVTM, CDR2 ANQGSEA. CDR3 bases: TGCAGCGTTAAATCTACCGGGACAGGGCCTCACGAGCAGTACTTC. Translation gives CSVKSTGTGPHEQYF.

The rearrangement joins TRBV6-6 to TRBJ2-7, with 10 bases matching TRBD1. J gave up 5 bases and V 6 bases, and 7 bases lay outside the gene matches. Germline CDR1 MNHNY, CDR2 SVGAGI (reference sequence). This CDR3 is built from 14 residues. The CDR3 is CASSSGTGVHEQYF. CDR3 DNA: TGTGCCAGCAGCTCCGGGACAGGGGTCCACGAGCAGTACTTC.

The rearrangement joins TRBV2 to TRBJ1-1; D is undetermined. V shed 3 bases and J shed 5 bases, with 13 bases lying between them. This CDR3 region has 14 residues. Per the germline V gene, CDR1 is SNHLY and CDR2 is FYNNEI. The CDR3 DNA follows: TGTGCCAGCAGTGATACATCAGGAGGAACTGAAGCTTTCTTT. It specifies CASSDTSGGTEAFF. Together with reference TRBV2 and TRBJ1-1, the CDR3 gives the full variable domain: EPEVTQTPSHQVTQMGQEVILRCVPISNHLYFYWYRQILGQKVEFLVSFYNNEISEKSEIFDDQFSVERPDGSNFTLKIRSTKLEDSAMYFCASSDTSGGTEAFFGQGTRLTVV.

CDR3 coding DNA: TGTGCCAGCTCACCTTCACCTGGGAATGAGCAGTTCTTC. Translated: CASSPSPGNEQFF. The chain has TRBV18 and TRBJ2-1; D call uncertain. The CDR3 covers 13 residues. Germline CDR1 and CDR2: KGHSH and LQKENI. V lost 3 bases, J lost 7 bases, and 10 bases lay in between.

J is TRBJ2-5 and V is TRBV5-6; TRBD1 matches 7 bases. CDR3 length: 14 residues. Germline CDR1 reads SGHDT; CDR2 reads YYEEEE. J lost 5 bases, V lost 4 bases, and 8 bases had no gene match. The CDR3 here is CASSPFRGPETQYF. For the CDR3, the DNA is TGTGCCAGCAGCCCCTTTAGGGGGCCGGAGACCCAGTACTTC.

In this sample, this clone turned up a few times. The genes are TRBV5-1 and TRBJ1-1, with D unclear. The CDR3 is 14 amino acids. Germline CDR1 reads SGHRS; CDR2 reads YFSETQ. Trimming took off 2 bases at V and 2 bases at J, with 10 bases between the two ends. The CDR3 sequence is CASSLNGPNTEAFF. CDR3 nucleotide sequence: TGCGCCAGCAGCTTAAACGGTCCCAACACTGAAGCTTTCTTT. The full variable domain, its missing parts supplied by reference TRBV5-1 and TRBJ1-1, is KAGVTQTPRYLIKTRGQQVTLSCSPISGHRSVSWYQQTPGQGLQFLFEYFSETQRNKGNFPGRFSGRQFSNSRSEMNVSTLELGDSALYLCASSLNGPNTEAFFGQGTRLTVV.

This clone was found once. One junction end disagrees with the germline gene, perhaps due to a read error. The chain employs TRBV30 and TRBJ1-4; 10 bases are shared with TRBD1. The CDR3 sequence is 12 residues long. Germline CDR1 GTSNPN, CDR2 SVGIG (reference sequence). The CDR3 DNA is TGTGCTTGGACAGGGGGTCGGGAAAAACTGTTTTTT. Its translation: CAWTGGREKLFF. The variable domain in full, completed from reference TRBV30 and TRBJ1-4, reads SQTIHQWPATLVQPVGSPLSLECTVEGTSNPNLYWYRQAAGRGLQLLFYSVGIGQISSEVPQNLSASRPQDRQFILSSKKLLLSDSGFYLCAWTGGREKLFFGSGTQLSVL.

V usage is TRBV10-2 and J usage is TRBJ2-2; 10 bases are a match to TRBD1. The CDR3 extends over 16 amino acids. The J segment lost 0 bases and the V segment lost 6 bases, leaving 4 bases of the junction unmatched. From germline, CDR1 is WSHSY and CDR2 SAAADI. CDR3 amino acids: CASRPGQGANTGELFF. CDR3 nucleotide sequence: TGCGCCAGCAGACCCGGACAGGGGGCGAACACCGGGGAGCTGTTTTTT.

V usage is TRBV30 and J usage is TRBJ1-2, with a weak D call TRBD1 (6 bases). Trimming left V 1 base short and J 5 bases short, with 23 bases between. The length of the CDR3 is 17 residues. The V gene's germline CDR1 is GTSNPN and CDR2 SVGIG (reference sequence). The CDR3 region is CAWSDSTTGMIGYGYTF. CDR3 sequence (DNA): TGTGCCTGGAGTGATTCCACTACAGGGATGATCGGGTATGGCTACACCTTC.